This T cell receptor (beta chain) was sequenced during a study (dated by TCRdb to about 2016). For context, the study as a whole: In people whose bodies naturally kept HIV infection under control, the researchers looked into where HIV persistence comes from.

This clonotype showed up just a few times. The antigen it recognizes is unknown. No much larger clone exists at a distance of one base, and base qualities are not known. The library was built by means of 5' RACE. The reads were generated on an Illumina HiSeq 2000. Clones were called with MiXCR by TCRdb after fastp trimmed the public reads at Q25, and only in-frame beta chains were retained. Rows are unified per CDR3 protein, each entry keeping the most common DNA and genes. Counted in this sample were about 3,000 distinct CDR3 sequences; 6.5% to 7% of them appeared once. The ten most abundant clones make up under 6.5% of the sample. From a lookup of the germline V gene, CDR1 and CDR2 are SGHAT and FQNNGV. After removal of 4 bases from V and 4 bases from J, the junction retains 5 bases not matched to a gene. The CDR3 starts with the cysteine, ends with the phenylalanine, and has 15 residues. Only the CDR3 region is kept as DNA, spanning 45 bases read in frame from base 1.

This clonotype originated in a female donor with HIV. This sequence uses TRBV11-2 and TRBJ1-1; 11 of the junction bases match TRBD1. The sequenced material came from total memory T cells from blood PBMCs. The cell subset or site tag for this specimen amounts to: transitional memory CD4+ T cells. The nucleotide sequence reads as follows: TGTGCCAGCAGCTCCGGACAGGGGGCGTCCACTGAAGCTTTCTTT. This codes for CASSSGQGASTEAFF.